Below, 2 T cell receptor beta chains from the same sample are listed, as sequenced in a study of T-cell memory formation after mild COVID-19 (dated by TCRdb to the early 2020s). Library construction relied on 5' RACE. TCRdb names Illumina NovaSeq 6000 as the instrument used. The public reads were reprocessed in TCRdb via fastp at Q25 and MiXCR, keeping in-frame beta chains. Duplicate CDR3 protein sequences are folded into a single record with the most common DNA and genes. The sample yields about 420,000 distinct CDR3 sequences; less than 25% were counted once. The ten largest clones represent around 14% of the sample. Sequencing was performed on PBMCs or a T cell subset sorted from them (not recorded which). The receptors here all came from an adult woman who had mild COVID-19 (a few samples of this study predate the infection). The sample titles of this study are shuffled in the database, so cell type and time point are left out; the donor was told from shared clones.

The chain carries TRBV2 and TRBJ2-5; tentative D call: TRBD2 (6 bases). The CDR3 extends over 14 amino acids. V was cut by 2 bases and J by 5 bases, with 12 bases left in between. Germline V lookup: CDR1 SNHLY, CDR2 FYNNEI. The CDR3 nucleotides are TGTGCCAGCAGTGAATCGTCGGCGGGGGAGACCCAGTACTTC. Translating it yields CASSESSAGETQYF.

The genes are TRBV5-8 and TRBJ2-3; tentatively, D is TRBD1 (11 bases). The V and J ends lost 4 bases and 1 base respectively, with 19 bases between them. Germline CDR1 is SGHTS and CDR2 is YDEGEE. The CDR3 has 17 residues. CDR3 protein: CASSRDRGTSGTDTQYF. CDR3 nucleotide sequence: TGTGCCAGCAGCCGGGACAGGGGGACTAGCGGCACAGATACGCAGTATTTT.